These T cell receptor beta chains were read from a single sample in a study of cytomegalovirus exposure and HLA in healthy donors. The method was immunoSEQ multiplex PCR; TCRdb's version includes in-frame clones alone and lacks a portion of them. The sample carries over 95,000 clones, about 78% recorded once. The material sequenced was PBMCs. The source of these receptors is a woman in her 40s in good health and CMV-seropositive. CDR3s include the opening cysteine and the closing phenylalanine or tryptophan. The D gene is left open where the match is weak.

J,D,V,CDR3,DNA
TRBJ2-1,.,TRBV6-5,CASSPMQGAYNEQFF,TGTGCCAGCAGTCCTATGCAGGGCGCCTACAATGAGCAGTTCTTC
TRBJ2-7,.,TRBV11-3,CASSVGGPYEQYF,TGTGCCAGCAGCGTCGGAGGCCCCTACGAGCAGTACTTC
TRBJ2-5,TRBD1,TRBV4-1,CASSLRDRGDEQYF,TGCGCCAGCAGCCTTAGGGACAGGGGGGATGAGCAGTACTTC
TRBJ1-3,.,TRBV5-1,CASSLLDGAGNTIYF,TGCGCCAGCAGCTTGCTAGACGGAGCTGGAAACACCATATATTTT
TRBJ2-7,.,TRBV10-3,CAIRQQGSGGRYEQYF,TGTGCCATCAGACAACAGGGGTCCGGGGGCCGCTACGAGCAGTACTTC
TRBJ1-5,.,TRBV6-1,CASSEAQGNQPQHF,TGTGCCAGCAGTGAAGCGCAGGGGAATCAGCCCCAGCATTTT
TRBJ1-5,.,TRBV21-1,CASSKGPDRDRQPQHF,TGTGCCAGCAGCAAAGGCCCGGACAGGGATCGTCAGCCCCAGCATTTT
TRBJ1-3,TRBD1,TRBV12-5,CASGPRTGPNSGNTIYF,TGTGCTAGTGGTCCCCGGACAGGACCGAACTCTGGAAACACCATATATTTT
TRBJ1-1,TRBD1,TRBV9,CASSVGDRVTEAFF,TGTGCCAGCAGCGTAGGAGACAGGGTGACTGAAGCTTTCTTT
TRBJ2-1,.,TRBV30,CAWSGSGYNEQFF,TGTGCCTGGAGCGGTAGCGGCTACAATGAGCAGTTCTTC
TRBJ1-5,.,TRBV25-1,CASSVGGPNQPQHF,TGTGCCAGCAGTGTAGGGGGTCCCAATCAGCCCCAGCATTTT